Included here is one TCR beta chain sequence, with context. The data stem from a study of control samples from healthy donors and cancer patients. Sequenced by immunoSEQ multiplex PCR; TCRdb stores in-frame clones only, minus some. The repertoire holds about 130,000 clones, around 93% seen once, with about 2.2% in the top ten. V lost 2 bases, J lost 6 bases, and 16 bases lay in between. Germline V gives CDR1 MNHEY, CDR2 SVGEGT. The CDR3 is 15 residues long. The sequenced material came from blood. This chain joins TRBV6-2 or TRBV6-3 and TRBJ1-1; tentative D call: TRBD1 (6 bases). The TCR comes from a woman in her forties or fifties in good health. This chain's CDR3 is CASSYLGTGGAEAFF. The DNA of the CDR3 is TGTGCCAGCAGTTACCTAGGGACGGGGGGCGCTGAAGCTTTCTTT.